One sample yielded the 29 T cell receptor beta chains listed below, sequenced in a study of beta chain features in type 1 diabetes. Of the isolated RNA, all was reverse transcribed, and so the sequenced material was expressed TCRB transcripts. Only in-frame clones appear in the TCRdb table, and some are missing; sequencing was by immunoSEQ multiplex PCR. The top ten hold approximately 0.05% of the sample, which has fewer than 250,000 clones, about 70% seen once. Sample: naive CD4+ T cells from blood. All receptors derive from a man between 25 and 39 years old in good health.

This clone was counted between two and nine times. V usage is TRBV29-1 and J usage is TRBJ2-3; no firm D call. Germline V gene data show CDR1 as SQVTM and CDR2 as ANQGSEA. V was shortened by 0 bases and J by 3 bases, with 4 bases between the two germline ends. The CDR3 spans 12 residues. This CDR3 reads CSVEDLTDTQYF. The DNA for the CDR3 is TGCAGCGTTGAAGATTTAACAGATACGCAGTATTTT.

In DNA form, the CDR3 reads TGTGCCTGGAGTCCGGTGCGAGCCTTCACCGGGGAGCTGTTTTTT. Its protein is CAWSPVRAFTGELFF. The V and J genes are TRBV30 and TRBJ2-2; no clear D. Germline V gene sequence: CDR1 GTSNPN, CDR2 SVGIG (reference sequence). This CDR3 comprises 15 residues. The germline V and J ends were trimmed by 2 bases and 4 bases, with 14 bases remaining between them.

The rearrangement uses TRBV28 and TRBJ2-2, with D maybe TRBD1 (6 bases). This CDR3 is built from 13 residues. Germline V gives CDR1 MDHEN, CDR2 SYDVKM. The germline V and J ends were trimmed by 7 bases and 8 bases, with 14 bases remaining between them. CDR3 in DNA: TGTGCCAGCACCTCCAGGGGAATAGGGGAGCTGTTTTTT. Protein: CASTSRGIGELFF.

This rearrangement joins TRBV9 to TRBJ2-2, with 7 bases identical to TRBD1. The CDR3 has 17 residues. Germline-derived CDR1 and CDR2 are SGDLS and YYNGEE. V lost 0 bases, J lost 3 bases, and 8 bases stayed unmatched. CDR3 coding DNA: TGTGCCAGCAGCGTAGCGTCGGGGACAGTCGACACCGGGGAGCTGTTTTTT. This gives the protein CASSVASGTVDTGELFF.

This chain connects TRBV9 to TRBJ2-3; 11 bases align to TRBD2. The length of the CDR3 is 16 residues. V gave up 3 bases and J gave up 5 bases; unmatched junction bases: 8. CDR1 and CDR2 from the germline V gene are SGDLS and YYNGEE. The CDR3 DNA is TGTGCCAGCAGCGCCCTGACTAGCGGGGTCGGAGATACGCAGTATTTT. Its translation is CASSALTSGVGDTQYF.

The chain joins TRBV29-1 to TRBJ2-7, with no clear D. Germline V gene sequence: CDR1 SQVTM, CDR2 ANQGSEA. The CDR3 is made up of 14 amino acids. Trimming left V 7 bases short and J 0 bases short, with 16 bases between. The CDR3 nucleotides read TGCAGCGCGGCCCGGCAGGCAAGCTCCTACGAGCAGTACTTC. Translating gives CSAARQASSYEQYF.

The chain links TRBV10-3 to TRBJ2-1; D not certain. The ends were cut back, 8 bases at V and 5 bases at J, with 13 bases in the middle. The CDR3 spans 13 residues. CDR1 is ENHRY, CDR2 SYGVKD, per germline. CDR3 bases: TGTGCCATCGGGGTGGGTATTAACAATGAGCAGTTCTTC. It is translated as CAIGVGINNEQFF.

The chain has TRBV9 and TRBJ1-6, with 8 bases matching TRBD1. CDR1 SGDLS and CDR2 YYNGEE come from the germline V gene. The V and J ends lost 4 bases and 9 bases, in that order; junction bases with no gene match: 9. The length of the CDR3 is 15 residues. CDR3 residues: CASSPRQGRSSPLHF. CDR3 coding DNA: TGTGCCAGCAGCCCACGACAGGGGAGGAGTTCACCCCTCCACTTT.

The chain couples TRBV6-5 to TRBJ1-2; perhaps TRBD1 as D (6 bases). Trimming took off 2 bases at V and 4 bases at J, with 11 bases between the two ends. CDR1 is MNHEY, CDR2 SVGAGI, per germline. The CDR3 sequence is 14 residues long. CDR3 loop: CASSYVGGPYGYTF. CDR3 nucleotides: TGTGCCAGCAGTTACGTAGGGGGACCCTATGGCTACACCTTC.

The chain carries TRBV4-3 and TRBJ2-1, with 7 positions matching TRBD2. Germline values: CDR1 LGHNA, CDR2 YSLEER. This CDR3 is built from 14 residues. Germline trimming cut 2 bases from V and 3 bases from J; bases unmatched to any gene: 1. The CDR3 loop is CASSQREDYNEQFF. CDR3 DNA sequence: TGCGCCAGCAGCCAACGGGAGGACTACAATGAGCAGTTCTTC.

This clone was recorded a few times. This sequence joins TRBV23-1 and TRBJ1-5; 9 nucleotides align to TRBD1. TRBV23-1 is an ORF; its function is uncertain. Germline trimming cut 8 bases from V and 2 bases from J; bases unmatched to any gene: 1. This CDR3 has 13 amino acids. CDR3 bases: TGCGCCAGCCGGACAGGGGGCAATCAGCCCCAGCATTTT. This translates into CASRTGGNQPQHF.

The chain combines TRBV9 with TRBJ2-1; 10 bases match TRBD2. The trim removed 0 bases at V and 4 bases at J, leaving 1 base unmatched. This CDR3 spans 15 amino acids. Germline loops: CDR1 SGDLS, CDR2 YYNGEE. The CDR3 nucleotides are TGTGCCAGCAGCGTAGTTAGCGGGGGGTACAATGAGCAGTTCTTC. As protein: CASSVVSGGYNEQFF.

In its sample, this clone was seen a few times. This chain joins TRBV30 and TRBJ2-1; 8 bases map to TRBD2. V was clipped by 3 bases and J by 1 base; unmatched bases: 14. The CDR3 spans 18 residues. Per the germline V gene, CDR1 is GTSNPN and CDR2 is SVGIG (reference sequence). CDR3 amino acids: CAWSLGYSGRGSYNEQFF. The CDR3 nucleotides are TGTGCCTGGAGCCTAGGGTACAGCGGGAGAGGGTCCTACAATGAGCAGTTCTTC.

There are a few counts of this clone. Here the CDR3 DNA reads TGTGCCAGCAGCTTTGGCACTCGAAAGCGGGGACTTGACAATGAGCAGTTCTTC. It is translated as CASSFGTRKRGLDNEQFF. The V and J genes are TRBV11-2 and TRBJ2-1; 7 nucleotides agree with TRBD2. CDR1 SGHAT and CDR2 FQNNGV come from the germline V gene. After removal of 3 bases from V and 5 bases from J, the junction contained 16 bases not matched to a gene. CDR3 length: 18 residues.

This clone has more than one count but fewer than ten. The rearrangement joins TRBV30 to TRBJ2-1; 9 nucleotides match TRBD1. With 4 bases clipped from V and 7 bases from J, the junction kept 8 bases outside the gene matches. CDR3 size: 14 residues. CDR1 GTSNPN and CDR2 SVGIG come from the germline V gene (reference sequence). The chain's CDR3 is CAWNRDRAENEQFF. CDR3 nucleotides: TGTGCCTGGAACCGGGACAGGGCTGAGAATGAGCAGTTCTTC.

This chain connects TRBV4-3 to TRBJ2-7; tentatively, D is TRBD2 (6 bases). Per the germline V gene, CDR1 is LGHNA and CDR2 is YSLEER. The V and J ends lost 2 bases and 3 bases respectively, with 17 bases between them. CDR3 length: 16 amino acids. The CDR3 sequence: CASSQIPGVPNYEQYF. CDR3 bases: TGCGCCAGCAGCCAAATACCGGGAGTACCAAACTACGAGCAGTACTTC.

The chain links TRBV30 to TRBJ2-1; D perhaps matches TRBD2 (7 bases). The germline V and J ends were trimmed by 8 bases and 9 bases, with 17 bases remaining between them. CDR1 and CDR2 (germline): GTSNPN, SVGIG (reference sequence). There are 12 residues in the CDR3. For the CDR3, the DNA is TGTGCCCAACAAGGGGGGGTTTCTGAGCAGTTCTTC. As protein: CAQQGGVSEQFF.

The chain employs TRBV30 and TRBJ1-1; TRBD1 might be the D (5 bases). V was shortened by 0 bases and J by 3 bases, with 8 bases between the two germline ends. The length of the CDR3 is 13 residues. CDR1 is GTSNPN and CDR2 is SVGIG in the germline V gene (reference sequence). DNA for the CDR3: TGTGCCTGGAGTGTTTGGGGCGACACTGAAGCTTTCTTT. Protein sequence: CAWSVWGDTEAFF.

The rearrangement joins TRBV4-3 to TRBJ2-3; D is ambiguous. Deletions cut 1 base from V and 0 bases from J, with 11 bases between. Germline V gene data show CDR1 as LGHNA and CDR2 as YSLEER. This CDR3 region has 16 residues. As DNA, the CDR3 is TGCGCCAGCAGCCAAGGGGTCGGGTCTAGCACAGATACGCAGTATTTT. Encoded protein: CASSQGVGSSTDTQYF.

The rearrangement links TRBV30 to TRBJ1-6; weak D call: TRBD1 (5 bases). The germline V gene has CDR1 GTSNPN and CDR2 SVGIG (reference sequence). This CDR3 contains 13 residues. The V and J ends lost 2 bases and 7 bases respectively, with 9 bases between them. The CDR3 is CAWSPEGNSPLHF. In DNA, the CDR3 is TGTGCCTGGAGTCCCGAGGGGAATTCACCCCTCCACTTT.

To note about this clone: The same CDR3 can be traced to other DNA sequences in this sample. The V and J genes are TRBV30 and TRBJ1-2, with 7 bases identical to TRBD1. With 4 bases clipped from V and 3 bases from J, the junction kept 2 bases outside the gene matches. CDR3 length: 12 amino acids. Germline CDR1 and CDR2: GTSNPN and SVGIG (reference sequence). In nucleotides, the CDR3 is TGTGCCTGGACTCAGGGGGACTATGGCTACACCTTC. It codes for CAWTQGDYGYTF. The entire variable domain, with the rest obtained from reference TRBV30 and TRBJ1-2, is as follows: SQTIHQWPATLVQPVGSPLSLECTVEGTSNPNLYWYRQAAGRGLQLLFYSVGIGQISSEVPQNLSASRPQDRQFILSSKKLLLSDSGFYLCAWTQGDYGYTFGSGTRLTVV.

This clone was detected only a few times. CDR3: CASSQGETQYF. CDR3 in DNA: TGTGCCAGCAGCCAAGGAGAGACCCAGTACTTC. The chain joins TRBV28 to TRBJ2-5; unclear D gene. Germline loops: CDR1 MDHEN, CDR2 SYDVKM. V was clipped by 6 bases and J by 4 bases, with 6 bases between them. The CDR3 contains 11 residues.

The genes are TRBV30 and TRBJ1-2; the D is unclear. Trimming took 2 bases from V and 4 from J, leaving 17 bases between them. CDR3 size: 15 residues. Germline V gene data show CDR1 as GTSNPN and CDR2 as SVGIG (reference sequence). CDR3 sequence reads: CAWSNERRIRYGYTF. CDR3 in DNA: TGTGCCTGGAGTAATGAACGACGGATACGCTATGGCTACACCTTC.

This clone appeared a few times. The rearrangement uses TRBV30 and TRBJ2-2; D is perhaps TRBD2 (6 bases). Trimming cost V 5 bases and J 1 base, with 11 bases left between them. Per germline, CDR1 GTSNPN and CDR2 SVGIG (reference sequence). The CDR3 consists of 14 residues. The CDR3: CAWGGGKNTGELFF. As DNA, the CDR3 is TGTGCCTGGGGAGGAGGGAAGAACACCGGGGAGCTGTTTTTT.

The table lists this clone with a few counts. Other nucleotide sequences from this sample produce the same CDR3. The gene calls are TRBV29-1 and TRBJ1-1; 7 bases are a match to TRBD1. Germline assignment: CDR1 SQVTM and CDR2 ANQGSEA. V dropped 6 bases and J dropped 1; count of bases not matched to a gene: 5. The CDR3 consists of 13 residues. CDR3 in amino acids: CSVEGQTNTEAFF. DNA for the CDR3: TGCAGCGTAGAGGGACAGACGAACACTGAAGCTTTCTTT.

CDR3 amino acids: CASTEGTVRETQYF. CDR3 DNA: TGTGCCAGCACCGAAGGGACAGTCCGGGAGACCCAGTACTTC. The chain couples TRBV5-6 to TRBJ2-5, with 7 bases aligning to TRBD1. Germline V gene sequence: CDR1 SGHDT, CDR2 YYEEEE. V shed 6 bases and J 5 bases; nucleotides not matched to a gene: 10. CDR3 length equals 14 residues. The whole variable domain, filled in from reference TRBV5-6 and TRBJ2-5, reads DAGVTQSPTHLIKTRGQQVTLRCSPKSGHDTVSWYQQALGQGPQFIFQYYEEEERQRGNFPDRFSGHQFPNYSSELNVNALLLGDSALYLCASTEGTVRETQYFGPGTRLLVL.

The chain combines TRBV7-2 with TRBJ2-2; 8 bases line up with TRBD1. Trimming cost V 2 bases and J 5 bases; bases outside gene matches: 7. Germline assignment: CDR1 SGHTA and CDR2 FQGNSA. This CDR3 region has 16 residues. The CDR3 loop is CASSLRRGQDTGELFF. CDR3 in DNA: TGTGCCAGCAGCTTACGCAGGGGGCAGGATACCGGGGAGCTGTTTTTT.

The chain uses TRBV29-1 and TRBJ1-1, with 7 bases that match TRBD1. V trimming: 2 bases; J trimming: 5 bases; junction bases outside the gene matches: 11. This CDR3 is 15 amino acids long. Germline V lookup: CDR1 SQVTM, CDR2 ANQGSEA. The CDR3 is CSVEPLETGRTEAFF. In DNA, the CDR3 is TGCAGCGTTGAACCTCTAGAGACAGGGAGAACTGAAGCTTTCTTT.

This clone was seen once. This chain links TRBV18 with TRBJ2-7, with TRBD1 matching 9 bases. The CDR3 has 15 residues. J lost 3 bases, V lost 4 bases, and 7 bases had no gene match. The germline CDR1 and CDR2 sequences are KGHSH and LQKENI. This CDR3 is CASSLGTGPNYEQYF. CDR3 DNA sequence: TGTGCCAGCTCACTTGGGACAGGGCCTAACTACGAGCAGTACTTC.